This T cell receptor (beta chain) derives from a study of T cell repertoires in cytomegalovirus infection. About the research overall: Based on public TCR beta signatures, there were indications of CMV infection and of a matching HLA type. General study points: Using cumulative public TCR beta family frequency, the authors identified those who carried CMV together with the relevant HLA. Across the ex vivo response, the dominant clonotypes were HLA-C-restricted CMV-specific TCR beta clonotypes.

Germline loops: CDR1 LNHDA, CDR2 SQIVND (reference sequence). Trimming stripped 3 bases from V and 0 bases from J, with 16 bases between. The CDR3 is made up of 17 amino acids. TCRdb called the reads again in MiXCR, with one record for every CDR3 protein. This sample has around 740,000 distinct CDR3 sequences; approximately 34% occur once, and the top ten carry 2.5% to 3.5%. About this clonotype itself: What it recognizes is unknown.

The V call is TRBV19, the J call TRBJ2-3, with no clear D. The sample was PBMCs. The sequence derives from a human donor in good health (CMV status not recorded). Some clones in this sample may be carry-over from other donors' samples. CDR3 amino acids: CASSISADGTSTDTQYF. In DNA, the CDR3 is TGTGCCAGTAGTATTTCGGCCGACGGCACTAGCACAGATACGCAGTATTTT.